This T cell receptor (beta chain) was captured in a study of tissue T cells after allogeneic stem cell transplantation. Study-level points and caveats: Within patients, tissue anatomy strongly shaped TCR repertoire composition. In patients and mice, blood and spleen missed much of tissue repertoire. Across patients, clones rarely overlapped, yet motif clusters were shared tissue-specifically.

Sequencing of TCRbeta CDR3 at survey depth gave sequences and template counts. Clones were sequenced by immunoSEQ multiplex PCR, and TCRdb holds only the in-frame ones, with some missing. The sample lists 20,000 to 25,000 clones, 55% to 80% occurring once. Remarks on this clone: Antigen: not known. Germline and genes: mouse. The read terminates 1 residue before the CDR3 end, so the remaining end is supplied by the germline J gene.

V shed 1 base, J shed 3 bases, and the junction held 4 bases outside the gene matches. This CDR3 is 16 amino acids long. Per the germline V gene, CDR1 is NNHDY and CDR2 is SYVADS. Material: spleen. The chain is built from TRBV13-3 and TRBJ2-2; TRBD2 matches at 9 bases. The sequence was collected from a female BALB/c mouse in good health. The strain's MHC type: H2-d. The part of the CDR3 DNA that was read is TGTGCCAGCAGTGATTCTGGGGGGGATCACACCGGGCAGCTCTAC. Translated: CASSDSGGDHTGQLY. The full CDR3 is CASSDSGGDHTGQLYF.